The 6 T cell receptor beta chains reported below all come from one sample, sequenced in a study of cytomegalovirus exposure and HLA in healthy donors. The PCR used 60 Vbeta and 13 Jbeta primers. TCRdb's table, derived via immunoSEQ multiplex PCR, lists solely in-frame clones and lacks some. This table holds 30,000 to 45,000 clones, 75% to 90% found once. Sequenced: PBMCs. The receptors come from a woman between 40 and 50 years old in good health and CMV-seropositive.

The chain recombines TRBV6-6 with TRBJ1-1; D is undetermined. The V and J ends lost 4 bases and 0 bases respectively, with 9 bases between them. Per germline, CDR1 MNHNY and CDR2 SVGAGI (reference sequence). The CDR3 sequence is 14 residues long. The CDR3: CASSFGFLNTEAFF. For the CDR3, the DNA is TGTGCCAGCAGTTTCGGGTTCTTGAACACTGAAGCTTTCTTT.

This chain uses TRBV7-8 with TRBJ1-5; TRBD1 matches 11 bases. CDR1 and CDR2 (germline): SGHVS, FQNEAQ. The length of the CDR3 is 15 residues. The ends lost 5 bases at V and 6 bases at J; junction bases unmatched: 6. The CDR3 coding sequence is TGTGCCAGCAGCCCTGGACAGGGGGCCGGTCAGCCCCAGCATTTT. Encoded protein: CASSPGQGAGQPQHF.

V gene TRBV28 combines with J gene TRBJ1-3; 7 bases are shared with TRBD1. J was trimmed by 1 base and V by 5 bases; bases with no gene match: 5. Germline V lookup: CDR1 MDHEN, CDR2 SYDVKM. The CDR3 runs to 15 residues. The CDR3 DNA follows: TGTGCCAGCAGTCCGACAGGGCAGTCTGGAAACACCATATATTTT. Translation: CASSPTGQSGNTIYF.

The gene calls are TRBV9 and TRBJ2-7; TRBD1 matches 7 bases. Trimming cost V 3 bases and J 6 bases; bases outside gene matches: 3. The germline V gene encodes CDR1 SGDLS and CDR2 YYNGEE. This CDR3 spans 12 amino acids. The CDR3 DNA sequence: TGTGCCAGCAGCGACACAGGGGCCGAGCAGTACTTC. Residues: CASSDTGAEQYF.

This sequence joins TRBV4-3 and TRBJ1-3, with a weak D call TRBD1 (6 bases). Trimming removed 3 bases at V and 0 bases at J, with 12 bases between. CDR1 is LGHNA and CDR2 is YSLEER in the germline V gene. This CDR3 comprises 16 residues. CDR3: CASSQTDRGSGNTIYF. The CDR3 bases are TGCGCCAGCAGCCAGACGGACAGAGGCTCTGGAAACACCATATATTTT.

V gene TRBV7-9 combines with J gene TRBJ2-7; D possibly corresponds to TRBD2 (6 bases). CDR3 length: 14 amino acids. V was shortened by 4 bases and J by 3 bases, with 13 bases between the two germline ends. CDR1 SEHNR and CDR2 FQNEAQ come from the germline V gene (reference sequence). The CDR3 nucleotides are TGTGCCAGCAGCTCCGCGGGGTCTTACTACGAGCAGTACTTC. Its protein is CASSSAGSYYEQYF.